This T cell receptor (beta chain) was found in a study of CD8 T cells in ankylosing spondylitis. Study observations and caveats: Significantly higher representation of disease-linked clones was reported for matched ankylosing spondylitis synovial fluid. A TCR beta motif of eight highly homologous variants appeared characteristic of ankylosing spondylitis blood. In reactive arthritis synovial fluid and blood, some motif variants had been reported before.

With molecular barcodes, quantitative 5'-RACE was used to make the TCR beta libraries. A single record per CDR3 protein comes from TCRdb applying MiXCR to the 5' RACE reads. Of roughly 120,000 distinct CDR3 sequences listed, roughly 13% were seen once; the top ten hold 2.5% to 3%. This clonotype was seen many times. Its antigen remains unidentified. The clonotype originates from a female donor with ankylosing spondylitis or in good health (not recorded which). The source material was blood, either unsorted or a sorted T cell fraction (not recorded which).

The CDR3 region is CASSTTYEQYF. The CDR3 DNA follows: TGTGCCAGCAGCACCACCTACGAGCAGTACTTC. The V and J genes are TRBV27 and TRBJ2-7; unclear D gene. Trimming removed 6 bases at V and 2 bases at J, with 5 bases between. This CDR3 is built from 11 residues. Per germline, CDR1 MNHEY and CDR2 SMNVEV (reference sequence).